One T cell receptor (beta chain) is described in this entry. Sequencing of TCR beta, carried out with a high-throughput approach, was applied to CD8+ and CD4+ T cells from the blood. This record comes from a study of CD8 T cells in Susac syndrome. The CDR3 spans 13 residues. V was trimmed by 2 bases and J by 7 bases, leaving 12 bases between them. With random hexamers, 0.5 to 1 ug RNA was reverse transcribed. One entry per CDR3 protein results from TCRdb running MiXCR on the immunoSEQ multiplex PCR reads. Seen here are over 80,000 distinct CDR3 sequences, approximately 95% observed once, and the top ten hold approximately 0.92%.

Specimen: CD8+ T cells from PBMCs. J is TRBJ2-7 and V is TRBV12-3 or TRBV12-4; D is unclear. This TCR came from a human donor with Susac syndrome. The CDR3 DNA sequence: TGTGCCAGCAGTTTAAATTGGGGAAGAGAGCAGTACTTC. It translates to CASSLNWGREQYF.